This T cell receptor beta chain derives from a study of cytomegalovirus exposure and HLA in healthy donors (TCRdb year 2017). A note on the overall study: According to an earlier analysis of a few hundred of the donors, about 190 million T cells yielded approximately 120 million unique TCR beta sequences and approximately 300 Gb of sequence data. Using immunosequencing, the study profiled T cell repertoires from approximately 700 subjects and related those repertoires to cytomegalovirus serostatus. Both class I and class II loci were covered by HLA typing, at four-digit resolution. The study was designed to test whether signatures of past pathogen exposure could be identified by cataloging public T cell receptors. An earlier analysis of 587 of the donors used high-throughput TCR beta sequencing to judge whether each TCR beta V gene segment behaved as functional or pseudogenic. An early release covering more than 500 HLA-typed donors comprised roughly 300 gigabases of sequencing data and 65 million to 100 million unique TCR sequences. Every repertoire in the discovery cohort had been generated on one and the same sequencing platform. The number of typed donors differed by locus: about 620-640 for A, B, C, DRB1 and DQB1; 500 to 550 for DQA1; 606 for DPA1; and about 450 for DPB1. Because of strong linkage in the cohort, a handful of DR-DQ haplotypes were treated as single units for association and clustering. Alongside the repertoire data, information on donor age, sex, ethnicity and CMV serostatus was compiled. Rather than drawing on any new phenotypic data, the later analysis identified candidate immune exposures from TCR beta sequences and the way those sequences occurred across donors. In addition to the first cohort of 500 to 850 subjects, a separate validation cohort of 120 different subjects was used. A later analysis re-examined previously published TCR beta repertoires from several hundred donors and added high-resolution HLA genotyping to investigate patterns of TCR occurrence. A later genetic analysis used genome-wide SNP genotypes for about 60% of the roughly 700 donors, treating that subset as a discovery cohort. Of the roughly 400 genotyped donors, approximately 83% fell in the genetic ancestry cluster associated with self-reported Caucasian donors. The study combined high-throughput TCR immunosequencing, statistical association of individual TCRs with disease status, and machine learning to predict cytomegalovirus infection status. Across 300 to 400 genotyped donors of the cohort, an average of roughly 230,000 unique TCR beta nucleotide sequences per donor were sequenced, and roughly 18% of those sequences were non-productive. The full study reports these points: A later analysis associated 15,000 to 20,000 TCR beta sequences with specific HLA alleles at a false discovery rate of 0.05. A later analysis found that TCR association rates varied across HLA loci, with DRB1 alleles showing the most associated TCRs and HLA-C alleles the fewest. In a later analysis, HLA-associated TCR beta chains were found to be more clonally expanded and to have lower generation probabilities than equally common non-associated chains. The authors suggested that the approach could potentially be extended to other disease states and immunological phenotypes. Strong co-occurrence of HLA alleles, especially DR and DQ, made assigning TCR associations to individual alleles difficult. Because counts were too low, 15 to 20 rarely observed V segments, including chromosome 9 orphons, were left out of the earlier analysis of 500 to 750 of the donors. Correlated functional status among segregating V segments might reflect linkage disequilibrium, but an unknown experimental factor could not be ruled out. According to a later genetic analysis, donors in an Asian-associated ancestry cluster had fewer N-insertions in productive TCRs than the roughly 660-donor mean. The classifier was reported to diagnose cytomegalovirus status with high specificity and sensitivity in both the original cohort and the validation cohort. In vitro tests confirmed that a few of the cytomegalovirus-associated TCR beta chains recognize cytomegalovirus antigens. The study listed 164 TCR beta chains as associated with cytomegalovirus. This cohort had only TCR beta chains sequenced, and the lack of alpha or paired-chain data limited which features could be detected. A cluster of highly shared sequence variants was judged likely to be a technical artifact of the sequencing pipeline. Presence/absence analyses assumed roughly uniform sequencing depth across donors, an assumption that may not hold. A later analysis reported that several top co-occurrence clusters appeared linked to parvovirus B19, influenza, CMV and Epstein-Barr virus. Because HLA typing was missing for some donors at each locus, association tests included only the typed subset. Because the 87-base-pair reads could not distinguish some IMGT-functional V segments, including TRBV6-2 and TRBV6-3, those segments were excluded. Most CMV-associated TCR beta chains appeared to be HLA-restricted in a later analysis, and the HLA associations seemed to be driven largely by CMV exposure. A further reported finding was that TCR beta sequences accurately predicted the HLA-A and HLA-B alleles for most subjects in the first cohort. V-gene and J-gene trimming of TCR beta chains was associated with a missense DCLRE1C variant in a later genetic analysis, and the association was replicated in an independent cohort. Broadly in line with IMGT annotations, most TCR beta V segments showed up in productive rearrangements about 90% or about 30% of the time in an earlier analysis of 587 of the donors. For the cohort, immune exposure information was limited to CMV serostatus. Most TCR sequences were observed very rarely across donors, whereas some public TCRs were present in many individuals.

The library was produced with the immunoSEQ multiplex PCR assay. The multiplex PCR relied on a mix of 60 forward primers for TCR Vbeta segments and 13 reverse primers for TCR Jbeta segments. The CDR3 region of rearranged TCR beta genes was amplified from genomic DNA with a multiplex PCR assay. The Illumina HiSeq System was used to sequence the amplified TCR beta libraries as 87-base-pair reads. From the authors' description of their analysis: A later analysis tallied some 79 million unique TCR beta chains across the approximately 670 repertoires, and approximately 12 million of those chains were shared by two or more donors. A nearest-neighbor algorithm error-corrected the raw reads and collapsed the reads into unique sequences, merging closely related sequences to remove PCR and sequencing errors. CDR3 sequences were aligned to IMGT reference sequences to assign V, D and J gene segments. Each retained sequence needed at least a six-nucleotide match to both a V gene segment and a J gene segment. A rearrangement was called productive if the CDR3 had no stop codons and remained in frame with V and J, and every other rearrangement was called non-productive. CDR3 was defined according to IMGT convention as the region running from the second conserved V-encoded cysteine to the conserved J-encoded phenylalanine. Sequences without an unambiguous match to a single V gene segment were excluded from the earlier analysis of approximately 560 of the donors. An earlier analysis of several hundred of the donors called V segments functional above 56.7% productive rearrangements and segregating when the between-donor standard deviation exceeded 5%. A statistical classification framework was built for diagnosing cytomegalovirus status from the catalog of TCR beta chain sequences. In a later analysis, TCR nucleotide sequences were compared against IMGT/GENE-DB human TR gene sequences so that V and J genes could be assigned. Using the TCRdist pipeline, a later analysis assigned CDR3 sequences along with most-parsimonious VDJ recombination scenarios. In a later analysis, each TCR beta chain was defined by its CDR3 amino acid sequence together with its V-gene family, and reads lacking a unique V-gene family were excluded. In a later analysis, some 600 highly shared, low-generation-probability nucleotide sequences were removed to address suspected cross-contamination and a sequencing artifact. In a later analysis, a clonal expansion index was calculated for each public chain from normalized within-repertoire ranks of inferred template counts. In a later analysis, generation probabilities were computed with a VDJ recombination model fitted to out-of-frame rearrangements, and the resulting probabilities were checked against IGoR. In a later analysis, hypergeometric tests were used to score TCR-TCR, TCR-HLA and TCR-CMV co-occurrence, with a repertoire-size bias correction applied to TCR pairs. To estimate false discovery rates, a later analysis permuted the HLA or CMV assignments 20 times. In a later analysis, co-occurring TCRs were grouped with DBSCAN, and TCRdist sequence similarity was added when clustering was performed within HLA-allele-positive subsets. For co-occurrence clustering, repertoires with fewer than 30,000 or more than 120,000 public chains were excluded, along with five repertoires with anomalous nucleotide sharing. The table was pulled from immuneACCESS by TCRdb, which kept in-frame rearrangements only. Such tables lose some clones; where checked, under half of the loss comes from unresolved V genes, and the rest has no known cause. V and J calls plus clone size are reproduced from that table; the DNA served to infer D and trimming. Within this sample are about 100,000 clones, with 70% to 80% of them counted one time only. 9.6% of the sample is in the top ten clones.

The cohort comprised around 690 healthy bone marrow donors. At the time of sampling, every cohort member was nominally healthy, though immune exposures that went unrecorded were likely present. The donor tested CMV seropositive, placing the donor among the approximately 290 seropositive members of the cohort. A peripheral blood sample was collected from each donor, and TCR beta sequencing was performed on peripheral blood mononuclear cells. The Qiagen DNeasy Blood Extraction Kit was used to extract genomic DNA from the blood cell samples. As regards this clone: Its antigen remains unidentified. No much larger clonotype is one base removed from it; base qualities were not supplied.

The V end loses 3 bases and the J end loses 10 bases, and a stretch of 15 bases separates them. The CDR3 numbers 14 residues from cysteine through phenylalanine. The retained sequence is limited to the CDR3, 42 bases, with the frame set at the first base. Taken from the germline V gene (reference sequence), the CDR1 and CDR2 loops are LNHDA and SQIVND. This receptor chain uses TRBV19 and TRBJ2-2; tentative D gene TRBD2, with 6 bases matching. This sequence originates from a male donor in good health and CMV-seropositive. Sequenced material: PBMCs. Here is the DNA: TGTGCCAGTAGTATCGGGCTGAGCGGGTCGGAGCTGTTTTTT. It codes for CASSIGLSGSELFF. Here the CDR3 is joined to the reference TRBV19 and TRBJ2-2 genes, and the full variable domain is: DGGITQSPKYLFRKEGQNVTLSCEQNLNHDAMYWYRQDPGQGLRLIYYSQIVNDFQKGDIAEGYSVSREKKESFPLTVTSAQKNPTAFYLCASSIGLSGSELFFGEGSRLTVL.